This section outlines one TCR beta chain sequence together with its context. This entry comes from a study of blood T cell repertoires in COVID-19. Germline CDR1 MNHEY, CDR2 SVGAGI. The CDR3 loop spans 12 amino acids. Trimming pared 10 bases from V and 3 bases from J, leaving 10 bases between. Profiled with immunoSEQ multiplex PCR; TCRdb holds only in-frame clones, not every one. This sample has 35,000 to 40,000 clones, with roughly 89% found just once. This TCR was recovered from a man aged 55 to 69 with active or convalescent COVID-19. Sequenced material: peripheral blood. This rearrangement joins TRBV6-5 to TRBJ2-1; D is uncertain. In DNA form, the CDR3 reads TGTGCCACTCGACACGACTACAATGAGCAGTTCTTC. Protein product: CATRHDYNEQFF.